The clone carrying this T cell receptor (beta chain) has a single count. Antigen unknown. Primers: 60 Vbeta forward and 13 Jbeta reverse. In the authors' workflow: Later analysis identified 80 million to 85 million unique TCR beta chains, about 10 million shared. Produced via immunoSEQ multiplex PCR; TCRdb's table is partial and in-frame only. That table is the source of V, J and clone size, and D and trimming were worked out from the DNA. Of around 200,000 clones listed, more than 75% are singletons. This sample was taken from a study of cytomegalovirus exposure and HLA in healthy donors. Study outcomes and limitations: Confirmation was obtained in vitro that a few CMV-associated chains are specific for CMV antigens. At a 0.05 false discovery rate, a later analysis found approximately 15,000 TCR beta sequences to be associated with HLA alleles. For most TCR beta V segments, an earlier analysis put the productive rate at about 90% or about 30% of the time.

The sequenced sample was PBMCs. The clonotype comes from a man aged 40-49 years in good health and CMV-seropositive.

This CDR3 is CASSLARTENTGELFF. The CDR3, as DNA: TGTGCCAGCAGCTTAGCGCGGACAGAGAACACCGGGGAGCTGTTTTTT. This chain joins TRBV11-1 and TRBJ2-2; D might be TRBD1 (6 bases). V lost 0 bases, J lost 1 base, and 9 bases lay in between. CDR1 SGHAT and CDR2 FQDESV come from the germline V gene (reference sequence). CDR3 length equals 16 residues.